This TCR beta chain was captured by sequencing in a study of T-cell memory formation after mild COVID-19. Whole-study context: TCR clustering was largely donor specific.

The V end was cut by 3 bases, the J end by 7 bases, with 18 bases between. The germline V gene has CDR1 SGHTA and CDR2 FQGNSA. This CDR3 has 16 residues. TCRdb independently ran MiXCR on the 5' RACE reads; one entry per CDR3 protein. The sample lists roughly 260,000 distinct CDR3 sequences, about 17% occurring once. Study-wide findings and caveats: Among clones peaking at day 37 in the second wave, SARS-CoV-2 specificity remained unconfirmed. Cross-reactive memory seemingly joined, as some responding clones were found in pre-infection memory. Mainly CM and EM harbored the contracting CD4+ clones; mainly EMRA harbored the CD8+ ones.

This clonotype was found a few times. Its antigen is not identified. The chain carries TRBV7-2 and TRBJ1-4; D is perhaps TRBD1 (6 bases). Input material: PBMCs or a T cell subset sorted from them (not recorded which). This TCR derives from a young man who had mild COVID-19 (a few samples of this study predate the infection). Cell type and time point are not known. The DNA for the CDR3 is TGTGCCAGCAGCTTTTTTGAGGGGGGGCTAGGTGAAAAACTGTTTTTT. Its protein product is CASSFFEGGLGEKLFF. The whole variable domain, remainder taken from reference TRBV7-2 and TRBJ1-4, is GAGVSQSPSNKVTEKGKDVELRCDPISGHTALYWYRQSLGQGLEFLIYFQGNSAPDKSGLPSDRFSAERTGGSVSTLTIQRTQQEDSAVYLCASSFFEGGLGEKLFFGSGTQLSVL.